This T cell receptor beta chain was obtained from a study of blood T cell repertoires in COVID-19. For the study at large: The study drew acute and convalescent COVID-19 samples from the United States, Italy and Spain.

This CDR3 is built from 13 residues. CDR1 MNHEY and CDR2 SMNVEV come from the germline V gene (reference sequence). V dropped 2 bases and J dropped 5 bases, with 9 bases sitting between them. This clone was detected only a few times. Clones were read by immunoSEQ multiplex PCR, and TCRdb kept only the in-frame ones, dropping some. The table records around 250,000 clones, around 86% of them present only once. Recruitment covered about two dozen US areas and drew participants whose ages spanned about 18 to 100 years. Cohort placement rested on clinical history that participants reported themselves. The clonotype was recovered from a woman aged 45-65 years who had recovered from COVID-19. The chain has TRBV27 and TRBJ2-5; D is possibly TRBD1 (5 bases). The specimen was PBMCs or T cells enriched from blood (not recorded which). In DNA form, the CDR3 reads TGTGCCAGCAGTTTAGACAGTTCGGAGACCCAGTACTTC. As protein: CASSLDSSETQYF.